Presented here are 3 T cell receptor beta chains from one specimen sequenced in a study of vaccination effects on CD4 cells after COVID-19. Profiling relied on immunoSEQ multiplex PCR, and the TCRdb table lists in-frame clones only, not all of them. Of more than 12,000 clones in the sample, roughly 70% were seen once. No antigen has been identified for these receptors. Antigen-specific CD4+ T cells were expanded with viral peptide pools in the ViraFEST assay before sequencing. Isolation of CD4+ T cells took place after nine to ten days of culture. Participants were vaccinated with two doses of either the BNT162b2 or mRNA-1273 vaccine. The sample in question was CD4+ T cells from PBMCs cultured with HCoV-NL63 spike peptides, obtained after COVID-19 vaccination. The receptors derive from a human donor who received a COVID-19 vaccine.

The gene calls are TRBV3-1 (or the pseudogene TRBV3-2) and TRBJ1-3; TRBD1 matches 7 bases. V trimming: 5 bases; J trimming: 0 bases; junction bases outside the gene matches: 4. Germline-derived CDR1 and CDR2 are LGHDT and YNNKEL (reference sequence). The CDR3 runs to 15 residues. The CDR3 loop is CASSVRGDSGNTIYF. The DNA of the CDR3 is TGTGCCAGCAGCGTCAGGGGGGACTCTGGAAACACCATATATTTT.

This chain uses TRBV19 with TRBJ2-7; 7 bases are a match to TRBD1. The CDR3 is 14 amino acids. Germline CDR1 reads LNHDA; CDR2 reads SQIVND (reference sequence). Trimming removed 5 bases from V and 4 bases from J; junction bases left unmatched: 8. Written as DNA, the CDR3 is TGTGCCAGTAGTCGAGGACAGGTTCAATACGAGCAGTACTTC. Encoded protein: CASSRGQVQYEQYF.

The chain has TRBV19 and TRBJ1-6, with a tentative D call TRBD1 (6 bases). Germline values: CDR1 LNHDA, CDR2 SQIVND (reference sequence). With 6 bases removed from V and 8 bases from J, the gap between germline ends came to 14 bases. The CDR3 consists of 14 residues. The CDR3 bases are TGTGCCAGTAGGCAACAGGGCTGGGATTCACCCCTCCACTTT. This translates into CASRQQGWDSPLHF.